The 9 T cell receptor beta chains in this list originate from one sample, sequenced in a study of beta chain features in type 1 diabetes. Expressed TCRB transcripts were sequenced after all isolated RNA was converted to cDNA. Assay: immunoSEQ multiplex PCR; the TCRdb copy retains only in-frame clones and omits some. Among 200,000 to 300,000 clones listed, around 14% were seen once. What was sequenced was naive CD4+ T cells from blood. The receptors were gathered from a woman aged 40-49 years in good health.

The rearrangement joins TRBV20-1 to TRBJ1-3; D is undetermined. The germline gives CDR1 DFQATT, CDR2 SNEGSKA (reference sequence). This CDR3 is built from 11 residues. V was trimmed by 3 bases and J by 13 bases, leaving 13 bases between them. CDR3 nucleotide sequence: TGCAGTGCTAGGTTGGGCCCCGCAATATATTTT. This encodes CSARLGPAIYF.

This clone showed up just a few times. The genes are TRBV7-2 and TRBJ2-5, with a weak D call TRBD1 (6 bases). The germline CDR1 and CDR2 sequences are SGHTA and FQGNSA. Deletions cut 6 bases from V and 8 bases from J, with 10 bases between. This CDR3 comprises 11 residues. This chain's CDR3 is CASSPGVTQYF. Written as DNA, the CDR3 is TGTGCCAGCAGTCCAGGGGTAACCCAGTACTTC.

This clone was detected a few times. CDR3 sequence (DNA): TGTGCCAGCAGCCCGGGGGGGCTGTCCTACGAGCAGTACTTC. This gives the protein CASSPGGLSYEQYF. The chain carries TRBV5-4 and TRBJ2-7; TRBD2 aligns across 8 bases. Germline V gene sequence: CDR1 SGHNT, CDR2 YYREEE (reference sequence). V shed 4 bases, J shed 1 base, and the junction held 4 bases outside the gene matches. The CDR3 length is 14 residues.

This clone was detected only a few times. This sample includes further DNA sequences coding for the same CDR3. CDR3 residues: CASSLGGQVNYGYTF. CDR3 DNA: TGCGCCAGCAGCTTGGGGGGACAGGTTAACTATGGCTACACCTTC. V and J are TRBV5-1 and TRBJ1-2; TRBD1 agrees at 8 bases. The CDR3 length is 15 residues. Germline-derived CDR1 and CDR2 are SGHRS and YFSETQ. With 0 bases clipped from V and 1 base from J, the junction kept 2 bases outside the gene matches. The complete variable domain, with remaining parts taken from reference TRBV5-1 and TRBJ1-2, reads KAGVTQTPRYLIKTRGQQVTLSCSPISGHRSVSWYQQTPGQGLQFLFEYFSETQRNKGNFPGRFSGRQFSNSRSEMNVSTLELGDSALYLCASSLGGQVNYGYTFGSGTRLTVV.

The gene calls are TRBV28 and TRBJ1-6, with 7 nucleotides matching TRBD1. V gave up 11 bases and J gave up 1 base; unmatched junction bases: 11. The germline gives CDR1 MDHEN, CDR2 SYDVKM. The CDR3 spans 16 residues. DNA of the CDR3: TGTGCCGCACGGGACAGCGAGGCGTCCTATAATTCACCCCTCCACTTT. This gives the protein CAARDSEASYNSPLHF.

This rearrangement joins TRBV15 to TRBJ1-2, with 12 bases aligning to TRBD1. CDR3 length: 15 residues. Germline CDR1 is LNHNV and CDR2 is YYDKDF (reference sequence). V shed 3 bases, J shed 7 bases, and the junction held 6 bases outside the gene matches. DNA for the CDR3: TGTGCCACCAGCAGTAGGGACAGGGGGCTGGGTGGCTACACCTTC. This encodes CATSSRDRGLGGYTF.

This clone has just a few counts. V and J are TRBV7-2 and TRBJ2-7, with D maybe TRBD2 (5 bases). V was shortened by 7 bases and J by 5 bases, with 15 bases between the two germline ends. The CDR3 is made up of 13 amino acids. The germline V gene encodes CDR1 SGHTA and CDR2 FQGNSA. The CDR3 bases are TGTGCCAGCAACCGCTACACCGGGGACGAGCAGTACTTC. It yields the protein CASNRYTGDEQYF.

V and J are TRBV7-2 and TRBJ2-1, with 13 bases aligning to TRBD2. With V trimmed by 5 bases and J by 8 bases, 6 bases remained unmatched. Germline V lookup: CDR1 SGHTA, CDR2 FQGNSA. CDR3 length: 15 amino acids. CDR3 coding DNA: TGTGCCAGCAGCCGGACTAGCGGGGGTTTCGATGAGCAGTTCTTC. Translation: CASSRTSGGFDEQFF. Together with reference TRBV7-2 and TRBJ2-1, the CDR3 gives the full variable domain: GAGVSQSPSNKVTEKGKDVELRCDPISGHTALYWYRQSLGQGLEFLIYFQGNSAPDKSGLPSDRFSAERTGGSVSTLTIQRTQQEDSAVYLCASSRTSGGFDEQFFGPGTRLTVL.

This clone has more than one count but fewer than ten. This chain connects TRBV5-1 to TRBJ2-5; 7 bases match TRBD2. Trimming at V came to 0 bases and at J to 2 bases, leaving 7 bases not matched to a gene. In germline, CDR1 is SGHRS, CDR2 YFSETQ. This CDR3 contains 16 residues. DNA for the CDR3: TGCGCCAGCAGCTTGGCCCGTGGTAGCGGGCAAGAGACCCAGTACTTC. Translation gives CASSLARGSGQETQYF. Combining the CDR3 with reference TRBV5-1 and TRBJ2-5 gives the whole variable domain KAGVTQTPRYLIKTRGQQVTLSCSPISGHRSVSWYQQTPGQGLQFLFEYFSETQRNKGNFPGRFSGRQFSNSRSEMNVSTLELGDSALYLCASSLARGSGQETQYFGPGTRLLVL.